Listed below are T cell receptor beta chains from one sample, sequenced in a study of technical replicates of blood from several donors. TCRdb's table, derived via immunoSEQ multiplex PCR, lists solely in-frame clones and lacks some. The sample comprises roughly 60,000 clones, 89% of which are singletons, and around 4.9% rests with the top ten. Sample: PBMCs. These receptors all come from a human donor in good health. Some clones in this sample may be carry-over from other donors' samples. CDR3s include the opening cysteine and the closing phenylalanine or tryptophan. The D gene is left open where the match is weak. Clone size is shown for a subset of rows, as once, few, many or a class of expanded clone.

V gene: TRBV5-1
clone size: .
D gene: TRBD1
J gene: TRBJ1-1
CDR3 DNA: TGCGCCAGCAGGCAGGGACAGATGAACACTGAAGCTTTCTTT
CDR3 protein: CASRQGQMNTEAFF

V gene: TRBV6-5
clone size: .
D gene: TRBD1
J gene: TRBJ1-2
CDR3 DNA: TGTGCCAGCAGTTACTCCCGACAGGGGACGTTTGGCTACACCTTC
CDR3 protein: CASSYSRQGTFGYTF

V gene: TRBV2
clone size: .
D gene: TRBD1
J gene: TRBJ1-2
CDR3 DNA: TGTGCCAGCAGTGGCCGGGACAGGGGGGGCTATGGCTACACCTTC
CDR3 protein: CASSGRDRGGYGYTF

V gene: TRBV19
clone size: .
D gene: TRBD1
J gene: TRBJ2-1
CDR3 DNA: TGTGCCAGTAGACGCCGGGACAGGGAGGCCAATGAGCAGTTCTTC
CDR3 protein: CASRRRDREANEQFF

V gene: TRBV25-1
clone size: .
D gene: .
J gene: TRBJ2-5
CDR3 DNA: TGTGCCAGCGGAGACGGGGTGGGCTCCCAGTACTTC
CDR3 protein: CASGDGVGSQYF

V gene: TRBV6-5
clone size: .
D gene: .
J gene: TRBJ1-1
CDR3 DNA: TGTGCCAGCAGTTACGGCAGGCTAAACACTGAAGCTTTCTTT
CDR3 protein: CASSYGRLNTEAFF

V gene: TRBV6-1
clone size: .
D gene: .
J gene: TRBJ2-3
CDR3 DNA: TGTGCCAGCAGTGAAGTAGGGGGGGGCCCGTTTGATACGCAGTATTTT
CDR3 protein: CASSEVGGGPFDTQYF

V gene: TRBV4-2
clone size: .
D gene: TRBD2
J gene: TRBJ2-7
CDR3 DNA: TGTGCCAGCAGCCAAGGGGGCCTAGCGGGAGACGAGGAGCAGTACTTC
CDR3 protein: CASSQGGLAGDEEQYF

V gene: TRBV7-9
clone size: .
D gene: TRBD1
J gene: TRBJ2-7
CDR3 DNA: TGTGCCAGCAGCCCAGGGGGCTGGGAGCAGTACTTC
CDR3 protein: CASSPGGWEQYF

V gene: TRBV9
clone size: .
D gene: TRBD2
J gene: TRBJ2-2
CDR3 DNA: TGTGCCAGCAGCGTCGGTAGCGGGGGGGCCTTAGGCACCGGGGAGCTGTTTTTT
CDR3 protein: CASSVGSGGALGTGELFF

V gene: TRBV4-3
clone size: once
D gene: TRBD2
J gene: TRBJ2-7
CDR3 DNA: TGCGCCAGCAGCACCCGACTAGCGGGAGATAGGGAGCAGTACTTC
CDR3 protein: CASSTRLAGDREQYF

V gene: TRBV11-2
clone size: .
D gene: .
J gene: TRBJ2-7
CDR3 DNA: TGTGCCAGCAGCTTCTCTTTCTACGAGCAGTACTTC
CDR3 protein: CASSFSFYEQYF

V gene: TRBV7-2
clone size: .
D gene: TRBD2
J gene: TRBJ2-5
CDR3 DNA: TGTGCCAGCAGTCTAGCGGGATTAGGGGAGACCCAGTACTTC
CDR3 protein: CASSLAGLGETQYF

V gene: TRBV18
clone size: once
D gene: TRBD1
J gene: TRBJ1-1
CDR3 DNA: TGTGCCAGCTCACGGGAGACGACGGGACAGCCGAACACTGAAGCTTTCTTT
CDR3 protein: CASSRETTGQPNTEAFF

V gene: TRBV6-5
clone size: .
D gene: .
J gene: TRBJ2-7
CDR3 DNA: TGTGCCAGCAGCCGAGCGGGTATTGAAGCCTACGAGCAGTACTTC
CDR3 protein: CASSRAGIEAYEQYF

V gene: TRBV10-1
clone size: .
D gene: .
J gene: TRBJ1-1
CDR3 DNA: TGCGCCAGCAGTTTAACAGGGAAAGAGAACACTGAAGCTTTCTTT
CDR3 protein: CASSLTGKENTEAFF

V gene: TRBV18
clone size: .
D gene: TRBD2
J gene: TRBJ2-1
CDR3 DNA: TGTGCCAGCTCTCCTGGACTAGCGGGCTCCTACAATGAGCAGTTCTTC
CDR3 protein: CASSPGLAGSYNEQFF

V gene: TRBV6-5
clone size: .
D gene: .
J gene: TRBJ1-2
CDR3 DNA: TGTGCCAGCAGGCCCGGACTTAACTATGGCTACACCTTC
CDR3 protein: CASRPGLNYGYTF

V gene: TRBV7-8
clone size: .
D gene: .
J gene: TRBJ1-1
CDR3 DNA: TGTGCCAGCAGCTTATGGGGGGACGACACTGAAGCTTTCTTT
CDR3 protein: CASSLWGDDTEAFF

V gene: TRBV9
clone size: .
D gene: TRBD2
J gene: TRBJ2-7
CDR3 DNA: TGTGCCAGCAGCCCTAGCGGGACCTCCTACGAGCAGTACTTC
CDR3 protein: CASSPSGTSYEQYF

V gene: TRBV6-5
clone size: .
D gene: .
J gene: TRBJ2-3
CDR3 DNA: TGTGCCAGCAGTTACTCGGCCACCAGCACAGATACGCAGTATTTT
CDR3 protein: CASSYSATSTDTQYF

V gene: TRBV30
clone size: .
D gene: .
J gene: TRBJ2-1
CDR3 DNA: TGTGCCTGGAGCCAGGGGCGTTCCTACAATGAGCAGTTCTTC
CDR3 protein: CAWSQGRSYNEQFF

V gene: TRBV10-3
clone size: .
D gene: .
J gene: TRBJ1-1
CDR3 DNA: TGTGCCATCAGTGAGTCGCGGCAGGAAGCTTTCTTT
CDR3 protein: CAISESRQEAFF

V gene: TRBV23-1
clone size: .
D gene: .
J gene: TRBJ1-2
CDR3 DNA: TGCGCCAGCCCCCCTTGCGGTTTCCGCGACTATGGCTACACCTTC
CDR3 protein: CASPPCGFRDYGYTF

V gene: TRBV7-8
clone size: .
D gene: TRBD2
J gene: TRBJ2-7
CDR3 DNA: TGTGCCAGCAGACGCGCCACTAGCGCATCCTACGAGCAGTACTTC
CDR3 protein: CASRRATSASYEQYF

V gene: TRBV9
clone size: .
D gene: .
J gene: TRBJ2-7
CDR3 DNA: TGTGCCAGCAGCGTAGGCGAAGGGAGCACCTACGAGCAGTACTTC
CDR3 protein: CASSVGEGSTYEQYF

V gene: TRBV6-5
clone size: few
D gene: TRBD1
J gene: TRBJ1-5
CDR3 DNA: TGTGCCAGCAGTCCCGACAGGGTGCGCAGCCAGCCCCAGCATTTT
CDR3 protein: CASSPDRVRSQPQHF